This T cell receptor beta chain was sequenced in a study of blood T cell repertoires in COVID-19. Study as a whole: Material from acute and convalescent COVID-19 was sourced from the United States, Italy and Spain. PBMCs, B-cell-depleted T cells, or T cells provided the cDNA or gDNA that made up the material.

Per the germline V gene, CDR1 is KGHSH and CDR2 is LQKENI. Trimming at V came to 1 base and at J to 0 bases, leaving 4 bases not matched to a gene. CDR3 length: 16 residues. Original analysis: Estimation of nucleated cell counts relied on the amplification of reference gene primers. Some clones are missing from TCRdb's copy, which holds only in-frame ones; the method was immunoSEQ multiplex PCR. D and trimming were read from the DNA, whereas the V and J calls and clone size are those reported in that table. The sample consists of over 200,000 clones, approximately 84% of them appearing once. The receptor comes from a woman in her thirties who had recovered from COVID-19. The chain couples TRBV18 to TRBJ2-3, with 7 bases that match TRBD2. The sample comprised peripheral blood. The CDR3 loop reads CASSPLYGGSTDTQYF. CDR3 bases: TGTGCCAGCTCACCACTTTACGGGGGGAGCACAGATACGCAGTATTTT.